These 18 T cell receptor beta chains came from one sample sequenced in a study of blood T cell repertoires in COVID-19. This table comes from immunoSEQ multiplex PCR, and its TCRdb copy is limited to in-frame clones, with some not included. The repertoire holds more than 250,000 clones, around 85% seen once, with roughly 2% in the top ten. The sequenced material came from PBMCs or T cells enriched from blood (not recorded which). Receptors originate from a man younger than 45 who had recovered from COVID-19.

The rearrangement uses TRBV20-1 and TRBJ2-7, with D hard to call. The CDR3 loop spans 13 amino acids. V was shortened by 3 bases and J by 0 bases, with 9 bases between the two germline ends. Germline CDR1 is DFQATT and CDR2 is SNEGSKA (reference sequence). The CDR3 protein is CSASAHNSYEQYF. The CDR3 DNA is TGCAGTGCTAGTGCACATAACTCCTACGAGCAGTACTTC.

This rearrangement joins TRBV7-9 to TRBJ2-1; 11 bases map to TRBD2. Germline V gene sequence: CDR1 SEHNR, CDR2 FQNEAQ (reference sequence). This CDR3 has 16 residues. Trimming took 5 bases from V and 3 from J; bases not matched to a gene: 6. DNA of the CDR3: TGTGCCAGCAGCCTACTGACTAGCGGGGTCTACAATGAGCAGTTCTTC. This sequence encodes CASSLLTSGVYNEQFF.

This chain connects TRBV6-5 to TRBJ2-7; 7 nucleotides align to TRBD2. Looked up from germline, CDR1 is MNHEY and CDR2 is SVGAGI. The CDR3 totals 15 residues. The V and J ends lost 2 bases and 2 bases, in that order; junction bases with no gene match: 6. DNA for the CDR3: TGTGCCAGCAGTTACCCCAGCGGGGACCCCTACGAGCAGTACTTC. Amino acid sequence: CASSYPSGDPYEQYF.

The rearrangement uses TRBV19 and TRBJ2-4; 7 nucleotides agree with TRBD1. Looked up from germline, CDR1 is LNHDA and CDR2 is SQIVND (reference sequence). This CDR3 is built from 13 residues. With V trimmed by 5 bases and J by 5 bases, 3 bases remained unmatched. The DNA of the CDR3 is TGTGCCAGTAGTTACAGGGGCCAAAACATTCAGTACTTC. Encoded protein: CASSYRGQNIQYF.

The gene calls are TRBV7-2 and TRBJ2-5, with TRBD2 as a possible D gene (6 bases). Trimming cost V 1 base and J 5 bases, with 11 bases left between them. The length of the CDR3 is 14 residues. Germline values: CDR1 SGHTA, CDR2 FQGNSA. The CDR3 sequence: CASSLDPGVETQYF. The CDR3 DNA reads TGTGCCAGCAGCTTAGATCCGGGGGTGGAGACCCAGTACTTC. Together with reference TRBV7-2 and TRBJ2-5, the CDR3 gives the full variable domain: GAGVSQSPSNKVTEKGKDVELRCDPISGHTALYWYRQSLGQGLEFLIYFQGNSAPDKSGLPSDRFSAERTGGSVSTLTIQRTQQEDSAVYLCASSLDPGVETQYFGPGTRLLVL.

The rearrangement uses TRBV10-1 and TRBJ2-1; D gene unclear. Germline lookup yields CDR1 WNHNN and CDR2 SYGVQD (reference sequence). Trimming cost V 6 bases and J 1 base, with 13 bases left between them. There are 15 residues in the CDR3. The CDR3 spells CASRAARGSYNEQFF. DNA for the CDR3: TGCGCCAGCAGGGCCGCCCGAGGATCCTACAATGAGCAGTTCTTC.

This clone was observed a few times. This sequence joins TRBV18 and TRBJ1-1, with a weak D call TRBD1 (5 bases). V dropped 10 bases and J dropped 0 bases, with 15 bases sitting between them. Germline values: CDR1 KGHSH, CDR2 LQKENI. The CDR3 runs to 14 residues. This CDR3 is CATKTVTMNTEAFF. CDR3 nucleotide sequence: TGTGCCACCAAGACAGTAACTATGAACACTGAAGCTTTCTTT.

This clone has at least ten counts. V is TRBV6-5 and J is TRBJ2-2, with D perhaps matching TRBD2 (5 bases). The CDR3 contains 13 residues. V was trimmed by 8 bases and J by 1 base, leaving 8 bases between them. The germline V gene encodes CDR1 MNHEY and CDR2 SVGAGI. In DNA form, the CDR3 reads TGTGCCAGCGATCGGGGGAACACCGGGGAGCTGTTTTTT. Its protein is CASDRGNTGELFF.

The genes are TRBV30 and TRBJ1-2, with a possible D match to TRBD1 (6 bases). V dropped 3 bases and J dropped 7 bases, with 12 bases sitting between them. CDR3 length: 12 amino acids. The germline V gene has CDR1 GTSNPN and CDR2 SVGIG (reference sequence). CDR3 sequence reads: CAWRQGTLGYTF. The DNA of the CDR3 is TGTGCCTGGAGACAGGGCACCCTTGGCTACACCTTC.

The chain is built from TRBV29-1 and TRBJ1-3; D call uncertain. Germline V gene sequence: CDR1 SQVTM, CDR2 ANQGSEA. V lost 4 bases and J 0 bases, leaving 10 bases between the germline ends. The CDR3 covers 14 residues. The CDR3 sequence: CSVVGDNSGNTIYF. CDR3 nucleotide sequence: TGCAGCGTTGTCGGGGATAACTCTGGAAACACCATATATTTT.

The chain employs TRBV27 and TRBJ1-3, with D unresolved. The CDR3 loop spans 13 amino acids. Trimming left V 5 bases short and J 3 bases short, with 8 bases between. Germline loops: CDR1 MNHEY, CDR2 SMNVEV (reference sequence). This CDR3 is CASSKAGGNTIYF. Here the CDR3 DNA reads TGTGCCAGCAGTAAGGCGGGTGGAAACACCATATATTTT.

The V and J genes are TRBV5-5 and TRBJ2-2; 7 bases agree with TRBD1. The CDR3 loop spans 15 amino acids. J was trimmed by 3 bases and V by 2 bases; bases with no gene match: 4. CDR1 and CDR2 (germline): SGHKS, YYEKEE (reference sequence). CDR3 DNA: TGTGCCAGCAGCTTATACAGGGGAGACACCGGGGAGCTGTTTTTT. Translation gives CASSLYRGDTGELFF.

V usage is TRBV4-3 and J usage is TRBJ1-2; 7 nucleotides match TRBD1. Germline-derived CDR1 and CDR2 are LGHNA and YSLEER. There are 15 residues in the CDR3. V shed 4 bases, J shed 4 bases, and the junction held 9 bases outside the gene matches. CDR3 DNA: TGCGCCAGCAGCCCCCGACAGGGAGAAATCTATGGCTACACCTTC. Translated: CASSPRQGEIYGYTF.

The genes are TRBV10-1 and TRBJ1-1, with 8 bases identical to TRBD1. Per the germline V gene, CDR1 is WNHNN and CDR2 is SYGVQD (reference sequence). Trimming cost V 3 bases and J 10 bases; bases outside gene matches: 1. This CDR3 is built from 11 residues. In nucleotides, the CDR3 is TGCGCCAGCAGTGATGACAGGGGAGCTTTCTTT. Its translation is CASSDDRGAFF.

This clone was seen more than once but under ten times. The CDR3 region is CASSLLAGGGQPQHF. The CDR3 region has the DNA TGTGCCAGCAGCTTACTCGCAGGGGGCGGACAGCCCCAGCATTTT. The rearrangement joins TRBV7-2 to TRBJ1-5; 8 bases line up with TRBD1. Germline V gene sequence: CDR1 SGHTA, CDR2 FQGNSA. The CDR3 has 15 amino acids. Trimming cost V 2 bases and J 7 bases; bases outside gene matches: 7. Together with reference TRBV7-2 and TRBJ1-5, the CDR3 gives the full variable domain: GAGVSQSPSNKVTEKGKDVELRCDPISGHTALYWYRQSLGQGLEFLIYFQGNSAPDKSGLPSDRFSAERTGGSVSTLTIQRTQQEDSAVYLCASSLLAGGGQPQHFGDGTRLSIL.

The chain has TRBV20-1 and TRBJ1-1, with D perhaps TRBD1 (5 bases). The CDR3 runs to 13 residues. V shed 3 bases and J shed 5 bases, with 13 bases lying between them. The V gene's germline CDR1 is DFQATT and CDR2 SNEGSKA (reference sequence). CDR3 DNA: TGCAGTGCTAGTCGGGGCGGGAGGACTGAAGCTTTCTTT. Translated: CSASRGGRTEAFF.

V and J are TRBV5-4 and TRBJ2-7, with 10 bases that match TRBD1. The germline V gene has CDR1 SGHNT and CDR2 YYREEE (reference sequence). The V and J ends lost 2 bases and 3 bases, in that order; junction bases with no gene match: 5. There are 15 residues in the CDR3. The CDR3 nucleotides are TGTGCCAGCAGCTTTGGGACAGGGGAGTTCTACGAGCAGTACTTC. This encodes CASSFGTGEFYEQYF.

The chain is built from TRBV12-3 or TRBV12-4 and TRBJ1-5, with D tentatively TRBD1 (6 bases). Trimming shortened V by 4 bases and J by 4 bases, and 8 bases separated the two germline ends. The CDR3 is 13 residues long. The CDR3, as DNA: TGTGCCAGCAGTTGGGGGACAAATCAGCCCCAGCATTTT. Its protein is CASSWGTNQPQHF.